This TCR beta chain came from a study of a mutant IDH1 vaccine in newly diagnosed glioma (dated by TCRdb to the early 2020s). Study-wide context: Eight vaccinations were administered to patients in weeks 1, 3, 5, 7, 11, 15, 19 and 23, corresponding to visits V03 through V10. Vaccination started 4-6 weeks after radiotherapy alone, or was given together with temozolomide cycles in the groups whose treatment included chemotherapy. Of the approximately 30 treated patients, approximately 62% were male and about 40% were female, and the mean age was 40.4 years. Before enrollment, most patients had been given radiochemotherapy with temozolomide as standard therapy, while the rest had received either radiotherapy alone or temozolomide alone. Six visits were used for peripheral blood collection: V03 (baseline), V05, V07, V10, V12 and V13. Longitudinal TCRB deep sequencing was performed for roughly 25 treated patients wherever samples were available for exploratory analyses.

The sample's time point label, in plain terms: week 11, during vaccination. Each vaccine dose, consisting of 300 ug of a 20-mer mutant IDH1 peptide in Montanide, was administered subcutaneously with topical imiquimod. Donors had newly diagnosed WHO grade 3 or 4 IDH1-mutant astrocytomas with loss of nuclear ATRX. The samples were drawn from NOA16, a multicentre, single-arm, open-label phase I trial in Germany that tested a mutant IDH1 peptide vaccine in humans for the first time. Genomic DNA for TCRB sequencing was isolated from EDTA blood with the DNeasy Blood and Tissue Kit. Overall study results and their limits: Across multiple MHC alleles, vaccine-induced immune responses were seen in 90% to 95% of patients. Selection of PBMC samples for TCRB deep sequencing was based on availability. No apparent relationship was observed between pseudoprogression and alterations in the top peripheral T cell clonotypes detected by TCRB sequencing. According to the authors, sample limitations meant that analyses of patient blood samples could not be reproduced.

Notes on this clone: Its antigen is not yet known. Base-call qualities are not available, and no considerably larger clone is one nucleotide away.

From the germline V gene, CDR1 is MDHEN and CDR2 is SYDVKM. The CDR3 starts with the cysteine, ends with the phenylalanine, and has 13 residues. The CDR3 DNA has 39 bases and is translated from base 1. Deletion took 10 bases off V and 4 bases off J, with a span of 16 bases between the germline ends. Libraries were built with the immunoSEQ multiplex PCR assay. Rearranged TCR beta chain sequences were amplified using the hsTCRB Kit according to the manufacturer's protocol. Sequencing of TCRB libraries was carried out on an Illumina MiSeq. The original methods were these. The kit vendor's proprietary platform handled demultiplexing, trimming and gene mapping. TCRdb's version of the immuneACCESS table is confined to in-frame rearrangements and falls short of the full clone set. An unresolved V gene accounts for under half of the shortfall where checked; the remainder is of unknown origin. V, J and clone size were drawn from that table, and D and trimming were deduced from the DNA. The sample yields 45,000 to 65,000 clones; 90% to 95% were counted once. Jointly, the top ten make up about 2.4% of the sample.

Sequencing used PBMCs, obtained from a glioma patient whose treatment included an IDH1 peptide vaccine. The sequence is built from TRBV28 and TRBJ1-2; TRBD1 is a weak D gene call, 5 bases matching. This sequence originates from a man aged 45 to 65 with glioma. The CDR3: CATMRGTTYGYTF. DNA sequence: TGTGCCACCATGAGAGGGACGACCTATGGCTACACCTTC.